The TCR beta chain described here comes from a study of technical replicates of blood from a handful of donors. Libraries were prepared by immunoSEQ multiplex PCR; TCRdb keeps only in-frame clonotypes and omits some of them. The table records more than 90,000 clones, almost 97% of them present only once. This CDR3 is 15 amino acids long. Losses at the gene ends were 3 bases for V and 8 bases for J; bases not matched to a gene: 10. Germline CDR1 ENHRY, CDR2 SYGVKD. This rearrangement joins TRBV10-3 to TRBJ2-1, with 7 bases that match TRBD2. Sample: T cells isolated from PBMCs. This TCR was recovered from a human donor in good health. The chain's CDR3 is CAISDVRVAGDEQFF. The CDR3 DNA reads TGTGCCATCAGTGACGTTCGGGTAGCGGGTGATGAGCAGTTCTTC.